This T cell receptor (beta chain) was observed in a study of blood T cell repertoires in COVID-19. Study-wide background: Samples taken during acute and convalescent COVID-19 were collected in the United States, Italy and Spain. The analysed material was cDNA or gDNA that came from T cells, B-cell-depleted T cells, or PBMCs.

Germline V lookup: CDR1 MNHEY, CDR2 SVGAGI. Trimming removed 10 bases at V and 7 bases at J, with 17 bases between. This CDR3 has 13 amino acids. This table comes from immunoSEQ multiplex PCR, and its TCRdb copy is limited to in-frame clones, with some not included. The sample contains 110,000 to 150,000 clones, about 87% of which appear only once. The gene calls are TRBV6-5 and TRBJ2-1; perhaps TRBD2 as D (6 bases). The clonotype comes from a woman aged 45-60 years with acute or convalescent COVID-19. Sequences were obtained from peripheral blood. CDR3 sequence reads: CAIRALGGNEQFF. The CDR3 DNA reads TGTGCCATCAGGGCCTTGGGGGGAAATGAGCAGTTCTTC.